This T cell receptor (beta chain) comes out of a study of blood T cell repertoires in COVID-19. The CDR3 totals 15 residues. Trimming took 6 bases from V and 1 from J, leaving 13 bases between them. Germline lookup yields CDR1 MNHEY and CDR2 SVGAGI. The repertoire was sequenced with immunoSEQ multiplex PCR; TCRdb's copy has only in-frame clones and lacks some. The data contain roughly 190,000 clones, 84% of them singletons. The sequence derives from a woman aged 70-85 years with COVID-19, enrolled during active disease. The chain has TRBV6-5 and TRBJ1-3; D perhaps matches TRBD1 (6 bases). Source material: peripheral blood. CDR3: CASRTGQMSGNTIYF. For the CDR3, the DNA is TGTGCCAGCAGAACCGGACAGATGTCTGGAAACACCATATATTTT.